This is a list of T cell receptor beta chains from one sample in a study of blood T cell repertoires in COVID-19. Profiled with immunoSEQ multiplex PCR; TCRdb holds only in-frame clones, not every one. Among 350,000 or so clones, roughly 90% were seen once, and the ten largest hold approximately 0.97%. Sequenced sample: PBMCs or T cells enriched from blood (not recorded which). All receptors derive from a woman in her twenties or thirties who had been exposed to COVID-19. Each CDR3 is given with its conserved first and last residue. The order of the fields is CDR3 protein, J gene, V gene, D gene. D genes are given only for firm matches.

cdr3_aa: CASSFAWSPGDYGYTF
j_call: TRBJ1-2
v_call: TRBV5-1
d_call: -

cdr3_aa: CASSPGPGTSGTETQYF
j_call: TRBJ2-5
v_call: TRBV27
d_call: TRBD2

cdr3_aa: CASSEGTGHRSTDTQYF
j_call: TRBJ2-3
v_call: TRBV27
d_call: TRBD1

cdr3_aa: CASSRTGQAVNTEAFF
j_call: TRBJ1-1
v_call: TRBV18
d_call: TRBD1

cdr3_aa: CASSLGLAGSYEQYF
j_call: TRBJ2-7
v_call: TRBV5-6
d_call: TRBD2

cdr3_aa: CASSPTTPQGNSPLHF
j_call: TRBJ1-6
v_call: TRBV7-6
d_call: -

cdr3_aa: CACTGLAGRYEQYF
j_call: TRBJ2-7
v_call: TRBV30
d_call: TRBD2

cdr3_aa: CASSSTANTEAFF
j_call: TRBJ1-1
v_call: TRBV11-3
d_call: -

cdr3_aa: CASSPPGGENQPQHF
j_call: TRBJ1-5
v_call: TRBV7-9
d_call: -

cdr3_aa: CASSLGQGVQPQHF
j_call: TRBJ1-5
v_call: TRBV11-2
d_call: -

cdr3_aa: CASSIGLGDPSNQPQHF
j_call: TRBJ1-5
v_call: TRBV19
d_call: -

cdr3_aa: CASSVLAGASGEQFF
j_call: TRBJ2-1
v_call: TRBV27
d_call: TRBD2

cdr3_aa: CASSLGRGGTGGYNEKLFF
j_call: TRBJ1-4
v_call: TRBV7-9
d_call: TRBD1

cdr3_aa: CASSETGQFHSGNTIYF
j_call: TRBJ1-3
v_call: TRBV2
d_call: TRBD1

cdr3_aa: CASSRGGPLEETQYF
j_call: TRBJ2-5
v_call: TRBV4-1
d_call: -

cdr3_aa: CSVGGAGGELFF
j_call: TRBJ2-2
v_call: TRBV29-1
d_call: -

cdr3_aa: CASLTGGLYEQYF
j_call: TRBJ2-7
v_call: TRBV28
d_call: -

cdr3_aa: CASSVTPDRAYNEQFF
j_call: TRBJ2-1
v_call: TRBV9
d_call: TRBD1

cdr3_aa: CASSQRGQGGEAFF
j_call: TRBJ1-1
v_call: TRBV4-2
d_call: TRBD1

cdr3_aa: CASSQDRQGDYTF
j_call: TRBJ1-2
v_call: TRBV3-1/TRBV3-2
d_call: TRBD1

cdr3_aa: CASSLLGQSNEQFF
j_call: TRBJ2-1
v_call: TRBV14
d_call: -

cdr3_aa: CASSRPRDLHTGELFF
j_call: TRBJ2-2
v_call: TRBV5-1
d_call: -

cdr3_aa: CASKRDGTDTQYF
j_call: TRBJ2-3
v_call: TRBV25-1
d_call: TRBD2

cdr3_aa: CASGRSGNTIYF
j_call: TRBJ1-3
v_call: TRBV12-3/TRBV12-4
d_call: -

cdr3_aa: CASRPRGASLSEQYF
j_call: TRBJ2-7
v_call: TRBV28
d_call: -

cdr3_aa: CASRTVGETQYF
j_call: TRBJ2-5
v_call: TRBV28
d_call: -

cdr3_aa: CAWSSTNSYNEQFF
j_call: TRBJ2-1
v_call: TRBV30
d_call: -

cdr3_aa: CSASARGSSYNSPLHF
j_call: TRBJ1-6
v_call: TRBV20-1
d_call: -

cdr3_aa: CASSSWGDTEAFF
j_call: TRBJ1-1
v_call: TRBV7-2
d_call: -

cdr3_aa: CASTPISGLWGGANYGYTF
j_call: TRBJ1-2
v_call: TRBV28
d_call: -

cdr3_aa: CASSQGWTVKNTEAFF
j_call: TRBJ1-1
v_call: TRBV3-1/TRBV3-2
d_call: -

cdr3_aa: CASSLDRATNYGYTF
j_call: TRBJ1-2
v_call: TRBV27
d_call: TRBD1

cdr3_aa: CSVRTSGSATGELFF
j_call: TRBJ2-2
v_call: TRBV29-1
d_call: TRBD2

cdr3_aa: CAIKGTAYEQYF
j_call: TRBJ2-7
v_call: TRBV10-3
d_call: TRBD1

cdr3_aa: CASDLAPSREYF
j_call: TRBJ2-7
v_call: TRBV2
d_call: -

cdr3_aa: CASSKGRDCPYEQYF
j_call: TRBJ2-7
v_call: TRBV21-1
d_call: -

cdr3_aa: CSVAQHGGAFF
j_call: TRBJ1-1
v_call: TRBV29-1
d_call: -

cdr3_aa: CASSLPLQNIQYF
j_call: TRBJ2-4
v_call: TRBV28
d_call: -

cdr3_aa: CASSLQGQETQYF
j_call: TRBJ2-5
v_call: TRBV7-2
d_call: -

cdr3_aa: CASRAGLAGMETQYF
j_call: TRBJ2-5
v_call: TRBV27
d_call: TRBD2

cdr3_aa: CASSPGGGFNSNQPQHF
j_call: TRBJ1-5
v_call: TRBV9
d_call: TRBD1

cdr3_aa: CATSDPGETFYGYTF
j_call: TRBJ1-2
v_call: TRBV24-1
d_call: -

cdr3_aa: CASSIRHVYEQYF
j_call: TRBJ2-7
v_call: TRBV5-4
d_call: -

cdr3_aa: CATSRIETGGTDTQYF
j_call: TRBJ2-3
v_call: TRBV24-1
d_call: TRBD2

cdr3_aa: CASSPPSKPGAYEQYF
j_call: TRBJ2-7
v_call: TRBV18
d_call: -

cdr3_aa: CSASPYSTDTQYF
j_call: TRBJ2-3
v_call: TRBV20-1
d_call: -

cdr3_aa: CASRETGRTDTQYF
j_call: TRBJ2-3
v_call: TRBV5-6
d_call: -

cdr3_aa: CAWSSGQPNSPLHF
j_call: TRBJ1-6
v_call: TRBV30
d_call: -

cdr3_aa: CASSPLNTGTEAFF
j_call: TRBJ1-1
v_call: TRBV14
d_call: -

cdr3_aa: CASSWDRLNQPQHF
j_call: TRBJ1-5
v_call: TRBV7-8
d_call: TRBD1

cdr3_aa: CASSLLTGGEQYF
j_call: TRBJ2-7
v_call: TRBV27
d_call: -

cdr3_aa: CASSRTSGSSEQYF
j_call: TRBJ2-7
v_call: TRBV7-6
d_call: TRBD2